These 5 T cell receptor beta chains were all obtained from the same sample, sequenced in a study of identical twins. TCRdb analysed the 5' RACE reads with MiXCR anew, one entry per CDR3 protein. The table lists about 890,000 distinct CDR3 sequences, about 12% of them singletons, with around 1.6% in the top ten. These same records also appear under a second study, on yellow fever vaccine responses in identical twins.

The sequenced sample was PBMCs. The receptors stem from a woman younger than 35 in good health.

This clonotype was seen more than once but under ten times. The V call is TRBV6-5, the J call TRBJ1-1, with D maybe TRBD1 (5 bases). The V end lost 6 bases, the J end lost 3 bases, and 5 bases lay between the germline ends. Looked up from germline, CDR1 is MNHEY and CDR2 is SVGAGI. The CDR3 totals 11 residues. CDR3 nucleotides: TGTGCCAGCAGACAGGACACTGAAGCTTTCTTT. It encodes CASRQDTEAFF.

This clonotype was recorded only once. V is TRBV24-1 and J is TRBJ2-3; tentative D call: TRBD1 (6 bases). The CDR3 has 14 amino acids. V was clipped by 3 bases and J by 7 bases, with 13 bases between them. The V gene's germline CDR1 is KGHDR and CDR2 SFDVKD. For the CDR3, the DNA is TGTGCCACCAGTGATCCGACAGGAATCAATACGCAGTATTTT. Encoded protein: CATSDPTGINTQYF.

This chain uses TRBV7-8 with TRBJ2-1, with 13 nucleotides matching TRBD2. The germline gives CDR1 SGHVS, CDR2 FQNEAQ. The CDR3 runs 17 residues. V lost 5 bases to trimming and J lost 7 bases; unmatched junction nucleotides: 11. CDR3 nucleotides: TGTGCCAGCAGCCGCGGACTAGCGGGGGTAACGGGGAATGAGCAGTTCTTC. Residues: CASSRGLAGVTGNEQFF.

The V call is TRBV28, the J call TRBJ2-7, with D hard to call. The CDR3 totals 15 residues. The germline gives CDR1 MDHEN, CDR2 SYDVKM. V was shortened by 5 bases and J by 0 bases, with 14 bases between the two germline ends. CDR3 sequence (DNA): TGTGCCAGCAGTCCCCTTGGGCCGAGCTCCTACGAGCAGTACGTC. This translates into CASSPLGPSSYEQYV.

This clonotype has a count of ten or more. The V gene is TRBV7-2, the J gene TRBJ2-1, with 8 bases aligning to TRBD1. The CDR3 covers 15 residues. Unmatched junction bases numbered 9, after V lost 4 bases and J lost 7 bases. Germline-derived CDR1 and CDR2 are SGHTA and FQGNSA. The CDR3 DNA reads TGTGCCAGCAGCTACGGACAGGGTCGTAGGAATGAGCAGTTCTTC. It is translated as CASSYGQGRRNEQFF.